The subject of this entry is one TCR beta chain. Patients had newly diagnosed, untreated stage II-IVA oral cavity squamous cell carcinoma. Patients had HPV-negative, locally advanced oral cavity squamous cell carcinoma. This specimen comes from a study of neoadjuvant anti-PD-1 for oral cavity cancer. Overall study: Nivolumab at 3 mg/kg was mostly given biweekly, three to four doses, pre-surgery. Around day 43, patients without progression received a fourth nivolumab dose before surgery.

TCRdb's table, derived via immunoSEQ multiplex PCR, lists solely in-frame clones and lacks some. The table has around 15,000 clones, roughly 66% seen once. Germline trimming cut 3 bases from V and 4 bases from J; bases unmatched to any gene: 5. This CDR3 has 15 residues. In germline, CDR1 is LNHNV, CDR2 YYDKDF (reference sequence). The material was PBMCs, obtained before nivolumab (anti-PD-1) treatment. This TCR was recovered from a person aged 35-79 years with oral cavity squamous cell carcinoma. The chain joins TRBV15 to TRBJ2-7, with TRBD1 matching 11 bases. This CDR3 is CATSRFGTGGYEQYF. CDR3 sequence (DNA): TGTGCCACCAGCAGGTTCGGGACAGGGGGGTACGAGCAGTACTTC.